Following are 26 T cell receptor beta chains from one sample sequenced in a study of breast tumors, draining lymph nodes, adjacent tissues. TCRdb itself ran the multiplex PCR reads through MiXCR, one entry per CDR3 protein. The repertoire holds tens of thousands of distinct CDR3 sequences, with around 23% as singletons. Specimen: breast tumor tissue. Receptor source: a female donor with breast cancer. Some clones in this sample may be carry-over from other donors' samples.

The table lists this clonotype with many counts. The V call is TRBV7-9, the J call TRBJ2-7, with D perhaps being TRBD1 or TRBD2 (5 bases each). This CDR3 contains 19 residues. Germline V lookup: CDR1 SEHNR, CDR2 FQNEAQ (reference sequence). V was clipped by 1 base and J by 0 bases, with 22 bases between them. CDR3 residues: CASSLGENGDRINSYEQYF. The CDR3 DNA follows: TGTGCCAGCAGCTTAGGGGAAAATGGGGACCGTATAAACTCCTACGAGCAGTACTTC.

For this clonotype: This clone may be a read error of a much larger clone one base away. V gene TRBV20-1 combines with J gene TRBJ2-7; weak D call: TRBD1 (5 bases). In germline, CDR1 is DFQATT, CDR2 SNEGSKA (reference sequence). The CDR3 covers 12 residues. CDR3 in DNA: TGCAGTGCTCCCGACAGCTCCTACGAGCGGTACTTC. It translates to CSAPDSSYERYF.

The chain joins TRBV5-1 to TRBJ2-1, with 9 bases that match TRBD2. The V segment lost 0 bases and the J segment 2 bases; nucleotides outside the gene matches: 0. The CDR3 length is 15 residues. Germline V lookup: CDR1 SGHRS, CDR2 YFSETQ. This chain's CDR3 is CASSLGLAAYNEQFF. Written as DNA, the CDR3 is TGCGCCAGCAGCTTGGGACTAGCGGCCTACAATGAGCAGTTCTTC.

There are many counts of this clonotype. V usage is TRBV6-2 or TRBV6-3 and J usage is TRBJ2-1; D is unclear. Germline CDR1 MNHEY, CDR2 SVGEGT. V was pared by 0 bases and J by 6 bases, with 9 bases between. This CDR3 comprises 14 residues. CDR3 sequence: CASSYSILGNEQFF. CDR3 DNA sequence: TGTGCCAGCAGTTACTCGATCTTAGGCAATGAGCAGTTCTTC.

This clonotype was counted many times. The rearrangement links TRBV24-1 to TRBJ2-2, with 10 bases that match TRBD2. J was trimmed by 3 bases and V by 4 bases; bases with no gene match: 4. Germline CDR1 reads KGHDR; CDR2 reads SFDVKD. The length of the CDR3 is 16 residues. The CDR3 region has the DNA TGTGCCACCAGTGACCGGACTAGCGGATACACCGGGGAGCTGTTTTTT. This gives the protein CATSDRTSGYTGELFF.

This clonotype was counted many times. The rearrangement links TRBV19 to TRBJ1-5, with D possibly being TRBD1 (6 bases). The CDR3 covers 13 residues. Trimming cost V 7 bases and J 4 bases, with 11 bases left between them. Per the germline V gene, CDR1 is LNHDA and CDR2 is SQIVND (reference sequence). The CDR3 nucleotides are TGTGCCAGTACCTCAAGGGGGAATCAGCCCCAGCATTTT. Translated, it gives CASTSRGNQPQHF.

This clonotype was observed at least ten times. The gene calls are TRBV5-1 and TRBJ1-5; D gene uncertain. V lost 1 base, J lost 2 bases, and 10 bases lay in between. The CDR3 totals 15 residues. In germline, CDR1 is SGHRS, CDR2 YFSETQ. CDR3 amino acids: CASSLWAGGNQPQHF. The DNA for the CDR3 is TGCGCCAGCAGCTTGTGGGCCGGGGGCAATCAGCCCCAGCATTTT.

As regards this clonotype: A much larger clone lies one base from this, so it may be a read error. This sequence joins TRBV20-1 and TRBJ2-3; 10 bases line up with TRBD2. This CDR3 has 17 amino acids. The germline gives CDR1 DFQATT, CDR2 SNEGSKA (reference sequence). The CDR3 loop is CSARGQSGRVGGDTRYF. In nucleotides, the CDR3 is TGCAGTGCTAGAGGGCAGAGCGGGAGGGTGGGTGGAGATACGCGGTATTTT.

As concerns this clonotype: A much larger clone lies one base from this, so it may be a read error. V is TRBV6-1 and J is TRBJ2-7; the D gene could be TRBD1 or TRBD2 (5 bases each). The CDR3 length is 12 residues. Germline-derived CDR1 and CDR2 are MNHNS and SASEGT. V dropped 9 bases and J dropped 5 bases, with 14 bases sitting between them. The CDR3: CASGDGDHEQYF. The CDR3 DNA is TGTGCCAGTGGGGACGGGGACCACGAGCAGTACTTC.

V gene TRBV27 combines with J gene TRBJ2-3; 9 bases align to TRBD1. Per germline, CDR1 MNHEY and CDR2 SMNVEV (reference sequence). There are 14 residues in the CDR3. V shed 6 bases and J 2 bases; nucleotides not matched to a gene: 3. The CDR3, as DNA: TGTGCCAGCAGATGGGACAGGGTCACAGATACGCAGTATTTT. Residues: CASRWDRVTDTQYF.

This clonotype has at least ten counts. This chain connects TRBV20-1 to TRBJ1-4; TRBD1 matches 9 bases. This CDR3 contains 16 residues. The germline gives CDR1 DFQATT, CDR2 SNEGSKA (reference sequence). Trimming took 0 bases from V and 7 from J; bases not matched to a gene: 9. The CDR3 coding sequence is TGCAGTGCTAGAGATTTGAACAGGGGGCTGGGTGAAAAACTGTTTTTT. This encodes CSARDLNRGLGEKLFF.

This clonotype was counted many times. The genes are TRBV2 and TRBJ2-3, with D hard to call. The CDR3 length is 11 residues. Per the germline V gene, CDR1 is SNHLY and CDR2 is FYNNEI. V was shortened by 0 bases and J by 5 bases, with 0 bases between the two germline ends. The CDR3 DNA sequence: TGTGCCAGCAGTGAAGCAGATACGCAGTATTTT. This encodes CASSEADTQYF. The full variable domain, completed using reference TRBV2 and TRBJ2-3, is EPEVTQTPSHQVTQMGQEVILRCVPISNHLYFYWYRQILGQKVEFLVSFYNNEISEKSEIFDDQFSVERPDGSNFTLKIRSTKLEDSAMYFCASSEADTQYFGPGTRLTVL.

V usage is TRBV28 and J usage is TRBJ1-6; D uncertain. Germline values: CDR1 MDHEN, CDR2 SYDVKM. This CDR3 region has 16 residues. The ends were cut back, 6 bases at V and 1 base at J, with 13 bases in the middle. The DNA for the CDR3 is TGTGCCAGCAGGATTCAGACTGCGTCCTATAATTCACCCCTCCACTTT. Its protein product is CASRIQTASYNSPLHF.

This clonotype was detected ten times or more. The V call is TRBV15, the J call TRBJ1-5; D is possibly TRBD1 (5 bases). The CDR3 extends over 16 amino acids. CDR1 and CDR2 (germline): LNHNV, YYDKDF (reference sequence). Trimming stripped 0 bases from V and 2 bases from J, with 11 bases between. CDR3 amino acids: CATSRDLGGGNQPQHF. CDR3 DNA sequence: TGTGCCACCAGCAGAGATTTGGGAGGGGGCAATCAGCCCCAGCATTTT. The full variable domain, its missing parts supplied by reference TRBV15 and TRBJ1-5, is DAMVIQNPRYQVTQFGKPVTLSCSQTLNHNVMYWYQQKSSQAPKLLFHYYDKDFNNEADTPDNFQSRRPNTSFCFLDIRSPGLGDTAMYLCATSRDLGGGNQPQHFGDGTRLSIL.

The sample holds many counts of this clonotype. This rearrangement joins TRBV2 to TRBJ2-7; TRBD2 is a possible D gene (5 bases). CDR1 is SNHLY and CDR2 is FYNNEI in the germline V gene. Trimming took off 4 bases at V and 7 bases at J, with 17 bases between the two ends. This CDR3 comprises 14 residues. CDR3: CASSVARPPGEQYF. The CDR3 region has the DNA TGTGCCAGCAGTGTGGCGAGACCACCGGGGGAGCAGTACTTC.

The table lists this clonotype with many counts. The chain couples TRBV7-3 to TRBJ2-7; 9 bases match TRBD2. The CDR3 spans 12 residues. Germline lookup yields CDR1 SGHTA and CDR2 FQGTGA. The trim removed 9 bases at V and 2 bases at J, leaving 2 bases unmatched. Here the CDR3 reads CARIAGAYEQYF. The CDR3 DNA is TGTGCCAGAATAGCGGGGGCCTACGAGCAGTACTTC.

This clonotype came up many times. The rearrangement joins TRBV18 to TRBJ2-5, with 7 bases identical to TRBD1. J lost 5 bases, V lost 4 bases, and 4 bases had no gene match. The CDR3 spans 13 residues. CDR1 and CDR2 from the germline V gene are KGHSH and LQKENI. The CDR3 bases are TGTGCCAGCTCACAGGGGGCCATGGAGACCCAGTACTTC. Its translation is CASSQGAMETQYF.

This clonotype was seen ten or more times. DNA for the CDR3: TGTGCCAGTAGTACCCGGTCTAACCAAGAGACCCAGTACTTC. Residues: CASSTRSNQETQYF. The chain joins TRBV19 to TRBJ2-5; D gene unclear. CDR1 LNHDA and CDR2 SQIVND come from the germline V gene (reference sequence). V was pared by 4 bases and J by 0 bases, with 9 bases between. The CDR3 covers 14 residues.

This clonotype was picked up many times. V and J are TRBV6-5 and TRBJ2-7, with D possibly being TRBD1 (6 bases). Trimming stripped 6 bases from V and 2 bases from J, with 17 bases between. The CDR3 runs 15 residues. From germline, CDR1 is MNHEY and CDR2 SVGAGI. CDR3 DNA sequence: TGTGCCAGCAGCCCACAGGGATACCGAACCTACGAGCAGTACTTC. Its translation is CASSPQGYRTYEQYF.

The chain links TRBV30 to TRBJ2-5; D is unresolved. Germline assignment: CDR1 GTSNPN and CDR2 SVGIG (reference sequence). The V and J ends lost 6 bases and 0 bases respectively, with 8 bases between them. The CDR3 consists of 12 residues. The CDR3 coding sequence is TGTGCCTGCAACATGTACCAAGAGACCCAGTACTTC. This codes for CACNMYQETQYF.

Worth noting for this clonotype: This may be a read error: a much more frequent sequence differs by one nucleotide. The rearrangement links TRBV15 to TRBJ2-5, with TRBD1 matching 7 bases. Germline CDR1 and CDR2: LNHNV and YYDKDF (reference sequence). This CDR3 region has 14 residues. Germline trimming cut 3 bases from V and 7 bases from J; bases unmatched to any gene: 8. The CDR3 nucleotides are TGTGCCACCAGCAGTAGAGGGGGCGCGGGGACCCAGTACTTC. Translating it yields CATSSRGGAGTQYF.

This clonotype was seen ten or more times. CDR3 residues: CASSLERKETQYF. DNA for the CDR3: TGTGCCAGCAGCTTGGAGCGGAAAGAGACCCAGTACTTC. V is TRBV5-6 and J is TRBJ2-5; D perhaps matches TRBD2 (5 bases). CDR1 and CDR2 (germline): SGHDT, YYEEEE. The CDR3 spans 13 residues. Trimming removed 0 bases at V and 3 bases at J, with 6 bases between.

This clonotype was seen ten or more times. This sequence joins TRBV7-8 and TRBJ2-7, with TRBD1 matching 8 bases. Germline V gene sequence: CDR1 SGHVS, CDR2 FQNEAQ. The CDR3 covers 13 residues. V trimming: 5 bases; J trimming: 4 bases; junction bases outside the gene matches: 4. CDR3 coding DNA: TGTGCCAGCAGCGCGACAGGGGAATACGAGCAGTACTTC. This encodes CASSATGEYEQYF.

The rearrangement joins TRBV11-3 to TRBJ2-2; D remains ambiguous. The germline CDR1 and CDR2 sequences are SGHNT and YENEEA. CDR3 length equals 13 residues. V was cut by 0 bases and J by 8 bases, with 7 bases left in between. The CDR3 region is CASSLEIAGELFF. The CDR3 DNA sequence: TGTGCCAGCAGCTTAGAGATCGCGGGGGAGCTGTTTTTT.

The V and J genes are TRBV18 and TRBJ1-6, with 10 bases matching TRBD1. CDR3 size: 16 residues. The ends lost 0 bases at V and 18 bases at J; junction bases unmatched: 14. Germline CDR1 KGHSH, CDR2 LQKENI. The CDR3 protein is CASSPPTGGVGSHPHF. DNA of the CDR3: TGTGCCAGCTCACCACCGACAGGGGGCGTTGGTTCACACCCCCACTTT.

The genes are TRBV20-1 and TRBJ2-1; D possibly corresponds to TRBD1 (6 bases). Trimming pared 0 bases from V and 0 bases from J, leaving 15 bases between. Germline-derived CDR1 and CDR2 are DFQATT and SNEGSKA (reference sequence). This CDR3 region has 17 residues. This CDR3 is CSAREEKRGSSYNEQFF. In nucleotides, the CDR3 is TGCAGTGCTAGAGAGGAGAAAAGGGGGAGCTCCTACAATGAGCAGTTCTTC.